This T cell receptor beta chain was obtained from a study of blood T cells in healthy people across ages. General study points: Estimates drawn from one million T cells were deemed to understate diversity. Per million T cells, TCR beta diversity dropped about linearly as age rose.

In the case of this clonotype: Antigen unknown.

The CDR3 consists of 13 residues. CDR1 and CDR2 (germline): DFQATT, SNEGSKA (reference sequence). V lost 3 bases and J 7 bases, leaving 15 bases between the germline ends. Alongside a J-beta primer mix, a sample-barcoded 5' primer served in a second PCR lasting roughly 6 to 11 cycles. Each of the cDNA molecules was tagged by a template-switch adaptor with 12 random nucleotides. TCRdb re-derived calls from the 5' RACE reads in MiXCR, one entry per CDR3 protein. The data contain approximately 690,000 distinct CDR3 sequences, around 54% of them singletons. This chain connects TRBV20-1 to TRBJ1-2, with D unresolved. Sequencing input: blood. This receptor was identified in a man in his 60s in good health. The DNA of the CDR3 is TGCAGTGCTAGGATCAGTCATACCTCTGGCTACACCTTC. This encodes CSARISHTSGYTF.